This passage covers 8 T cell receptor beta chains from one sample sequenced in a study of blood T cell repertoires in COVID-19. This table comes from immunoSEQ multiplex PCR, and its TCRdb copy is limited to in-frame clones, with some not included. This sample carries over 85,000 clones, about 90% of them seen once, and the ten largest clones take 0.85% to 1.3%. Sequenced material: peripheral blood. The source is a human donor in a cohort sampled during active COVID-19.

V gene TRBV6-5 combines with J gene TRBJ1-5; no reliable D call. CDR3 length: 13 amino acids. Between the trimmed V and J ends, which lost 2 bases and 8 bases, there was a span of 10 bases. CDR1 and CDR2 (germline): MNHEY, SVGAGI. The CDR3 region has the DNA TGTGCCAGCAGTTACCGGGAATCAGAGCCCCAGCATTTT. This translates into CASSYRESEPQHF.

This clone was detected only once. This chain uses TRBV7-9 with TRBJ1-1; D is unclear. Trimming pared 1 base from V and 6 bases from J, leaving 9 bases between. Looked up from germline, CDR1 is SEHNR and CDR2 is FQNEAQ (reference sequence). The CDR3 loop spans 13 amino acids. CDR3 amino acids: CASSLESPAEAFF. The CDR3 DNA sequence: TGTGCCAGCAGCTTAGAGTCGCCGGCTGAAGCTTTCTTT.

This clone was seen a handful of times. The chain has TRBV5-6 and TRBJ2-7; a possible D gene is TRBD1 (5 bases). This CDR3 region has 13 residues. The germline V gene has CDR1 SGHDT and CDR2 YYEEEE. V lost 2 bases to trimming and J lost 3 bases, with 9 bases between them. CDR3 amino acids: CASSLRGYYEQYF. For the CDR3, the DNA is TGTGCCAGCAGCTTAAGGGGATACTACGAGCAGTACTTC.

J is TRBJ1-2 and V is TRBV28, with 8 bases that match TRBD1. Trimming took 6 bases from V and 2 from J; bases not matched to a gene: 5. The CDR3 totals 14 residues. Germline-derived CDR1 and CDR2 are MDHEN and SYDVKM. The CDR3 DNA sequence: TGTGCCAGCAGCCCAGGACAGGGCAACTATGGCTACACCTTC. Its translation is CASSPGQGNYGYTF.

V is TRBV5-1 and J is TRBJ1-4; D perhaps matches TRBD1 (5 bases). This CDR3 contains 15 residues. The germline V and J ends were trimmed by 4 bases and 0 bases, with 10 bases remaining between them. Germline CDR1 SGHRS, CDR2 YFSETQ. CDR3 sequence: CASSVTASTNEKLFF. In DNA form, the CDR3 reads TGCGCCAGCAGCGTGACAGCTTCAACTAATGAAAAACTGTTTTTT. Full variable domain (missing parts from reference TRBV5-1 and TRBJ1-4): KAGVTQTPRYLIKTRGQQVTLSCSPISGHRSVSWYQQTPGQGLQFLFEYFSETQRNKGNFPGRFSGRQFSNSRSEMNVSTLELGDSALYLCASSVTASTNEKLFFGSGTQLSVL.

V gene TRBV5-1 combines with J gene TRBJ2-7; 7 bases match TRBD1. Germline lookup yields CDR1 SGHRS and CDR2 YFSETQ. The CDR3 contains 13 residues. V was pared by 4 bases and J by 6 bases, with 7 bases of the junction left unmatched. The CDR3 is CASSPRPGGEQYF. The CDR3 DNA is TGCGCCAGCAGCCCGAGGCCAGGGGGCGAGCAGTACTTC.

This chain joins TRBV29-1 and TRBJ1-1, with unresolved D. The CDR3 length is 12 residues. Germline V gene lookup returns CDR1 SQVTM and CDR2 ANQGSEA. V gave up 2 bases and J gave up 4 bases, with 8 bases separating them. CDR3 region: CSVEREGTEAFF. The CDR3 coding sequence is TGCAGCGTTGAACGGGAGGGCACTGAAGCTTTCTTT.

The rearrangement links TRBV15 to TRBJ2-7; 8 nucleotides match TRBD1. Germline values: CDR1 LNHNV, CDR2 YYDKDF (reference sequence). The CDR3 is 15 residues long. V lost 8 bases to trimming and J lost 4 bases; unmatched junction nucleotides: 13. The CDR3 nucleotides are TGTGCCACCGGGAACCCCGGGACAGGCCGATACGAGCAGTACTTC. Translation: CATGNPGTGRYEQYF.